This TCR beta chain comes out of a study of CDR3 diversity in severe acne. This clonotype was found once. Via MiXCR, TCRdb re-called the PCR reads, giving one row per CDR3 protein. The sample records more than 85,000 distinct CDR3 sequences, 45% to 55% being singletons. This clonotype was sampled from a male donor in good health, serving as a control. The specimen sequenced was blood.

Here the CDR3 reads CASSDRQGAESEQYF. For the CDR3, the DNA is TGTGCCAGCAGCGACCGACAGGGGGCGGAAAGCGAGCAGTACTTC. The chain is built from TRBV12-3 or TRBV12-4 and TRBJ2-7, with 10 bases identical to TRBD1. The length of the CDR3 is 15 residues. Trimming removed 6 bases from V and 6 bases from J; junction bases left unmatched: 11.